A selection of T cell receptor beta chains follows, all from one sample in a study of identifying expanded T cells in peripheral blood. TCRdb keeps only in-frame clones here, not all; method: immunoSEQ multiplex PCR. Of 95,000 to 150,000 clones in the sample, roughly 82% were seen once. Sequencing was carried out using blood. These TCRs come from a person aged 18-69 years in good health. CDR3s include the opening cysteine and the closing phenylalanine or tryptophan. The D gene is left open where the match is weak. The size of a clone is reported for some rows only, either as once, few or many, or as a class for expanded clones.

j_gene,abundance,v_gene,d_gene,CDR3nt,CDR3aa
TRBJ1-6,few,TRBV30,-,TGTGCCTGGAGTGTTTGGGATTCACCCCTCCACTTT,CAWSVWDSPLHF
TRBJ2-7,-,TRBV11-3,-,TGTGCCAGCAGCTTAGGACAGGCAAGCTACGAGCAGTACTTC,CASSLGQASYEQYF
TRBJ2-7,-,TRBV30,-,TGTGCCTGGAGCGCCCTCCCATACGAGCAGTACTTC,CAWSALPYEQYF
TRBJ1-5,-,TRBV19,-,TGTGCCAGTAGTAAGTCGATTAGCAATCAGCCCCAGCATTTT,CASSKSISNQPQHF
TRBJ2-7,-,TRBV6-6,TRBD1,TGTGCCAGCAGTTCCCCGGGACAGGTGGTCTACGAGCAGTACTTC,CASSSPGQVVYEQYF
TRBJ1-1,few,TRBV5-4,-,TGTGCCAGCAGCTTGGGTGCAGGACCGAATAATGAAGCTTTCTTT,CASSLGAGPNNEAFF
TRBJ2-2,-,TRBV5-1,-,TGCGCCAGCAGCTTGGACGGGACCGGGGAGCTGTTTTTT,CASSLDGTGELFF
TRBJ2-7,-,TRBV7-6,TRBD1,TGTGCCAGCAGCTTAGCGTTGGGAGACAGGGGATTTGGCGAGCAGTACTTC,CASSLALGDRGFGEQYF
TRBJ2-2,once,TRBV2,-,TGTGCCAGCCGGGGAGGGGGCACCGGGGAGCTGTTTTTT,CASRGGGTGELFF
TRBJ1-1,-,TRBV30,-,TGTGCCTGGATTTTTCCCCTAGACACTGAAGCTTTCTTT,CAWIFPLDTEAFF
TRBJ2-7,few,TRBV5-1,-,TGCGCCAGCAGCTTTCAGGGGTCGGCCTACGAGCAGTACTTC,CASSFQGSAYEQYF
TRBJ2-5,-,TRBV27,-,TGTGCCAGCAAGAAAGGGGGGACCGGGTGGGAGACCCAGTACTTC,CASKKGGTGWETQYF
TRBJ2-3,-,TRBV7-3,-,TGTGCCAGCAGCTTAATCGGAAGTAGCACAGATACGCAGTATTTT,CASSLIGSSTDTQYF
TRBJ2-2,-,TRBV19,TRBD1,TGTGCCAGTAGCTGGACAGGGGCGACCGGGGAGCTGTTTTTT,CASSWTGATGELFF
TRBJ2-5,-,TRBV14,-,TGTGCCAGCAGCCAAGATTACGTTACGAAGAGAATAGAGACCCAGTACTTC,CASSQDYVTKRIETQYF
TRBJ2-7,-,TRBV9,-,TGTGCCAGCAGCGTAGCAACAAACTACGAGCAGTACTTC,CASSVATNYEQYF
TRBJ2-7,once,TRBV19,TRBD2,TGTGCCAGTAAACTAGCGGGGGAAACCTACGAGCAGTACTTC,CASKLAGETYEQYF
TRBJ1-2,-,TRBV11-2,-,TGTGCCAGCAGCCGGCAGACAGCAGGAGCGTATGGCTACACCTTC,CASSRQTAGAYGYTF